The clone carrying this T cell receptor (beta chain) was recorded many times. This entry comes from a study of T cells after yellow fever vaccination. Trimming removed 3 bases from V and 4 bases from J, with 7 bases in between. The CDR3 extends over 12 amino acids. The germline gives CDR1 SEHNR, CDR2 FQNEAQ (reference sequence). TCRdb itself ran the 5' RACE reads through MiXCR, one entry per CDR3 protein. Found here are tens of thousands of distinct CDR3 sequences, around 7.7% of them singletons; the top ten hold 35% to 45%. Sequenced material: CD8+ T cells sorted from PBMCs, taken on the day of the yellow fever booster vaccination. This chain uses TRBV7-9 with TRBJ2-7; D is perhaps TRBD1 (5 bases). This sequence was found in a young man who received the YFV17D yellow fever vaccine. The chain's CDR3 is CASSFQGYEQYF. The DNA of the CDR3 is TGTGCCAGCAGCTTCCAGGGATACGAGCAGTACTTC.